The 18 T cell receptor beta chains given below trace back to one sample, sequenced in a study of blood T cell repertoires in COVID-19. Repertoires were generated with immunoSEQ multiplex PCR, while TCRdb's copy carries only in-frame clones and drops some. The top ten hold roughly 3.5% of the sample, which has about 140,000 clones, 79% seen once. Sequenced sample: peripheral blood. These receptors came from a man aged 55 to 70 with acute or convalescent COVID-19.

The V call is TRBV6-2 or TRBV6-3, the J call TRBJ1-1; D call uncertain. Trimming left V 4 bases short and J 5 bases short, with 17 bases between. This CDR3 region has 15 residues. Looked up from germline, CDR1 is MNHEY and CDR2 is SVGEGT. This chain's CDR3 is CASSSFDYKETEAFF. The CDR3 bases are TGTGCCAGCAGTTCCTTTGACTACAAGGAAACTGAAGCTTTCTTT.

This rearrangement joins TRBV6-5 to TRBJ2-1, with D possibly TRBD2 on 7 matching bases. CDR1 is MNHEY and CDR2 is SVGAGI in the germline V gene. The CDR3 totals 13 residues. V lost 6 bases to trimming and J lost 6 bases, with 12 bases between them. This chain's CDR3 is CASRGGGGNEQFF. The CDR3 DNA reads as TGTGCCAGCAGGGGGGGAGGGGGCAATGAGCAGTTCTTC.

The chain recombines TRBV28 with TRBJ2-1, with D tentatively TRBD2 (5 bases). Trimming removed 2 bases from V and 6 bases from J, with 23 bases in between. The CDR3 covers 18 residues. Germline assignment: CDR1 MDHEN and CDR2 SYDVKM. The CDR3: CASSLNGLSGRGPNEQFF. The CDR3 coding sequence is TGTGCCAGCAGTTTAAATGGCCTGAGCGGAAGAGGACCCAATGAGCAGTTCTTC.

The chain links TRBV5-1 to TRBJ2-1, with a tentative D call TRBD1 (7 bases). CDR3 length: 16 amino acids. Germline V lookup: CDR1 SGHRS, CDR2 YFSETQ. The V end lost 0 bases, the J end lost 7 bases, and 17 bases lay between the germline ends. CDR3 sequence: CASSLDGGGPRNEQFF. In DNA form, the CDR3 reads TGCGCCAGCAGCTTGGATGGAGGGGGCCCTAGGAATGAGCAGTTCTTC.

V usage is TRBV6-2 or TRBV6-3 and J usage is TRBJ2-2; TRBD2 matches 7 bases. The CDR3 consists of 14 residues. J lost 3 bases, V lost 5 bases, and 3 bases had no gene match. Germline V gene lookup returns CDR1 MNHEY and CDR2 SVGEGT. The CDR3 protein is CASSTGGDTGELFF. DNA of the CDR3: TGTGCCAGCAGTACTGGGGGGGACACCGGGGAGCTGTTTTTT.

The chain joins TRBV6-2 or TRBV6-3 to TRBJ2-5, with 7 bases fitting TRBD1. Germline V CDR1 and CDR2: MNHEY, SVGEGT. CDR3 length equals 18 residues. Trimming removed 2 bases from V and 0 bases from J; junction bases left unmatched: 12. Here the CDR3 DNA reads TGTGCCAGCAGTTACGGGACAGAAATAGAGTGGTACCAAGAGACCCAGTACTTC. Amino acids: CASSYGTEIEWYQETQYF.

The genes are TRBV7-2 and TRBJ2-1, with 13 bases identical to TRBD2. CDR3 length: 15 amino acids. V trimming: 8 bases; J trimming: 9 bases; junction bases outside the gene matches: 10. Germline V lookup: CDR1 SGHTA, CDR2 FQGNSA. The CDR3 coding sequence is TGTGCCAGCCGGGGACTAGCGGGAAGCGCTGGTGAGCAGTTCTTC. Its translation is CASRGLAGSAGEQFF.

This clone was detected once. The chain carries TRBV6-4 and TRBJ2-1; 15 nucleotides align to TRBD2. The CDR3 has 16 amino acids. The V and J ends lost 2 bases and 7 bases, in that order; junction bases with no gene match: 3. CDR1 and CDR2 from the germline V gene are MRHNA and SNTAGT. The CDR3 nucleotides are TGTGCCAGCAGTGACGTGGGGACTAGCGGGAGGAATGAGCAGTTCTTC. The encoded protein is CASSDVGTSGRNEQFF.

The chain links TRBV28 to TRBJ2-2, with 9 bases that match TRBD1. The CDR3 spans 15 residues. The trim removed 5 bases at V and 2 bases at J, leaving 3 bases unmatched. The germline V gene has CDR1 MDHEN and CDR2 SYDVKM. This chain's CDR3 is CASSGTGKNTGELFF. Written as DNA, the CDR3 is TGTGCCAGCAGTGGGACAGGGAAAAACACCGGGGAGCTGTTTTTT.

This clone was observed a handful of times. The V call is TRBV11-2, the J call TRBJ1-5; possible D gene TRBD1, 5 bases. V lost 6 bases and J lost 7, with 13 bases in between. Germline V gives CDR1 SGHAT, CDR2 FQNNGV. This CDR3 is 13 amino acids long. CDR3 amino acids: CASSKSGEQPQHF. CDR3 DNA: TGTGCCAGCAGTAAATCGGGGGAACAGCCCCAGCATTTT.

The J gene is TRBJ1-4, the V gene TRBV19; D unresolved. This CDR3 contains 15 residues. The germline gives CDR1 LNHDA, CDR2 SQIVND (reference sequence). The V gene lost 8 bases and the J gene lost 0 bases, with 13 bases spanning the gap. CDR3 in amino acids: CASSSGYATNEKLFF. CDR3 DNA sequence: TGTGCCAGTTCGTCAGGCTACGCAACTAATGAAAAACTGTTTTTT. The whole variable domain, filled in from reference TRBV19 and TRBJ1-4, reads DGGITQSPKYLFRKEGQNVTLSCEQNLNHDAMYWYRQDPGQGLRLIYYSQIVNDFQKGDIAEGYSVSREKKESFPLTVTSAQKNPTAFYLCASSSGYATNEKLFFGSGTQLSVL.

This chain links TRBV24-1 with TRBJ1-6; TRBD1 agrees at 8 bases. Germline CDR1 is KGHDR and CDR2 is SFDVKD. CDR3 size: 22 residues. The J segment lost 0 bases and the V segment lost 2 bases, leaving 17 bases of the junction unmatched. CDR3 sequence reads: CATSDSHGQGRSSGSYNSPLHF. The CDR3 nucleotides are TGTGCCACCAGTGATTCGCATGGACAGGGAAGAAGCTCGGGCTCCTATAATTCACCCCTCCACTTT.

The gene calls are TRBV28 and TRBJ2-3, with a tentative D call TRBD1 (6 bases). V was trimmed by 5 bases and J by 3 bases, leaving 9 bases between them. CDR3 length: 13 residues. Germline CDR1 is MDHEN and CDR2 is SYDVKM. CDR3 sequence reads: CASSPGQTDTQYF. CDR3 DNA: TGTGCCAGCAGTCCAGGACAGACAGATACGCAGTATTTT.

The chain recombines TRBV29-1 with TRBJ1-2, with D unresolved. Between the trimmed V and J ends, which lost 4 bases and 4 bases, there was a span of 7 bases. The CDR3 is 11 residues long. Germline CDR1 and CDR2: SQVTM and ANQGSEA. CDR3 protein: CSVVEGYGYTF. The CDR3 DNA sequence: TGCAGCGTTGTGGAGGGCTATGGCTACACCTTC.

The chain links TRBV29-1 to TRBJ2-7, with TRBD1 identical over 12 bases. There are 15 residues in the CDR3. With 3 bases clipped from V and 7 bases from J, the junction kept 10 bases outside the gene matches. Per germline, CDR1 SQVTM and CDR2 ANQGSEA. DNA of the CDR3: TGCAGCGTTGAGGTAGGGGGACAGGGGGCGTCGGAGCAGTACTTC. Translated, it gives CSVEVGGQGASEQYF.

The CDR3 nucleotides read TGTGCCAGCAGTTACTTGGGGGGGGAAAAACTGTTTTTT. Translation gives CASSYLGGEKLFF. The genes are TRBV6-6 and TRBJ1-4; TRBD1 is a possible D gene (5 bases). The CDR3 is 13 amino acids. The germline V and J ends were trimmed by 1 base and 8 bases, with 8 bases remaining between them. The germline V gene has CDR1 MNHNY and CDR2 SVGAGI (reference sequence).

This clone has a handful of counts. This chain uses TRBV19 with TRBJ1-1; possibly TRBD1 for D (5 bases). The CDR3 consists of 14 residues. CDR1 LNHDA and CDR2 SQIVND come from the germline V gene (reference sequence). V lost 2 bases to trimming and J lost 4 bases, with 11 bases between them. The CDR3, as DNA: TGTGCCAGTAGTATATCGGGGGGGGTCACTGAAGCTTTCTTT. It encodes CASSISGGVTEAFF.

The chain carries TRBV10-3 and TRBJ1-1; the match to TRBD1 covers 8 bases. V trimming: 3 bases; J trimming: 3 bases; junction bases outside the gene matches: 3. The CDR3 has 14 residues. Germline CDR1 and CDR2: ENHRY and SYGVKD. The CDR3 DNA sequence: TGTGCCATCAGTGACACAGGGGGTTACACTGAAGCTTTCTTT. Translating gives CAISDTGGYTEAFF.